The entry that follows covers one T cell receptor (beta chain) sequence. Its binding antigen is unknown. Base-call qualities are not available, and no considerably larger clone is one nucleotide away. The immunoSEQ Assay, a bias-controlled multiplex PCR, was used to amplify TCRbeta CDR3 regions from genomic DNA. Turning to the authors' computational methods: The number of nucleated cells in each sample was estimated by amplification of reference gene primers within the assay. Sequence reads were collapsed and filtered to measure the absolute abundance of every unique TCRbeta CDR3 rearrangement. For each sample, productive Simpson clonality was calculated as the square root of Simpson's diversity index across productive rearrangements. TCRdb's version of the immuneACCESS table is confined to in-frame rearrangements and falls short of the full clone set. An unresolved V gene accounts for under half of the shortfall where checked; the remainder is of unknown origin. That table gives V, J and clone size, and the DNA gave D and trimming. For this sample the table gives just under 350,000 clones, of which around 91% were detected only once. Roughly 3% of the sample goes to the ten largest clones.

This record comes from a study of blood T cell repertoires in COVID-19 (dated by TCRdb to 2018 to 2021). In the study overall: Samples covering the acute and convalescent phases of COVID-19 were provided by collaborators in the United States, Italy and Spain. The prospective study material was composed of cDNA or gDNA derived from T cells, B-cell-depleted T cells, or PBMCs. Deeply sampled blood TCRbeta repertoires from subjects exposed to, actively infected with, or recovered from COVID-19 were included in the dataset. Where HLA class I and class II types were available, the types were taken from metadata supplied by the sample provider, not from assay-based typing. A freely available public database, intended as a resource for researchers studying the immune response to SARS-CoV-2, is where the repertoires were released. Nearly every sample came with metadata listing a de-identified subject ID, COVID-19 status, age in years and sex. The samples were drawn from the first 160 participants of the ongoing ImmuneRACE study and from some 1,300 subjects provided by 6 global collaborators.

Study-level results and caveats: The quantity of clinical and demographic metadata differed by source and by participant and was supplied without curation.

A second Seattle source provided samples from volunteer blood donors who had recovered from COVID-19. Whole blood was collected in K2EDTA tubes by collaborating institutions according to the institutions' own protocols. Collaborator samples were shipped for TCRbeta analysis as frozen whole blood, isolated PBMCs, or DNA extracted from either sample type. Based on the germline V gene (reference sequence), the CDR1 and CDR2 sequences are SEHNR and FQNEAQ. CDR3 length: 15 amino acids, cysteine to phenylalanine. This entry keeps only the CDR3 DNA: 45 bases, framed from base 1. V and J are trimmed by 5 bases and 4 bases, and the gene matches miss 4 bases of the junction.

This chain is built from TRBV7-9 and TRBJ2-3; TRBD2 agrees with 12 junctional bases. This clonotype originated in a woman aged 18-30 years who had recovered from COVID-19. Sequencing was carried out using peripheral blood. For the CDR3, the sequence is CASSTTSGRSDTQYF. The DNA sequence is given as TGTGCCAGCAGCACGACTAGCGGGAGATCAGATACGCAGTATTTT.